This T cell receptor (beta chain) was captured in a study of T cells in Graves' hyperthyroidism and ophthalmopathy. Study-level findings and limits: Ophthalmopathy was predicted by the model a median of about 6.5 months ahead of onset.

Regarding this clonotype: The antigen is unknown.

Graves' hyperthyroidism was deemed stable absent ophthalmopathy progression within 18 months. More than 8.5 ml of fresh peripheral blood supplied the PBMCs. Amplified TCR beta CDR3 regions derived from RNA transcripts. HTBI primers were employed in a first-round RT-PCR of the TCR CDR3. MiXCR, applied by TCRdb to the multiplex PCR reads, yields one record per CDR3 protein. The table includes hundreds of thousands of distinct CDR3 sequences, about 16% detected once. The length of the CDR3 is 16 residues. V gave up 6 bases and J gave up 5 bases, with 19 bases separating them. From germline, CDR1 is KGHSH and CDR2 LQKENI.

This TCR came from a woman aged 25 to 39 with Graves' hyperthyroidism. Sequences were obtained from blood. V usage is TRBV18 and J usage is TRBJ1-4; weak D call: TRBD1 (6 bases). CDR3 in DNA: TGTGCCAGCTCCAGTCAACAGGGAGAGCTCAATGAAAAACTGTTTTTT. Protein product: CASSSQQGELNEKLFF.